Shown below are 11 T cell receptor beta chains from a single sample sequenced in a study of blood T cell repertoires in COVID-19. Only in-frame clones appear in the TCRdb table, and some are missing; sequencing was by immunoSEQ multiplex PCR. The sample shows 100,000 to 150,000 clones, 80% to 90% of them seen only once. The sequenced sample consisted of peripheral blood. Receptors were obtained from a man aged 55 to 70 with COVID-19, enrolled during active disease.

This chain uses TRBV6-6 with TRBJ1-2, with D maybe TRBD1 (5 bases). Trimming cost V 7 bases and J 4 bases, with 13 bases left between them. Germline V gene lookup returns CDR1 MNHNY and CDR2 SVGAGI (reference sequence). The CDR3 contains 13 residues. CDR3 DNA sequence: TGTGCCAGCACAATAACCCAGGGCTATGGCTACACCTTC. It codes for CASTITQGYGYTF.

The rearrangement uses TRBV19 and TRBJ1-4; D is uncertain. Germline V lookup: CDR1 LNHDA, CDR2 SQIVND (reference sequence). Trimming took 6 bases from V and 5 from J, leaving 13 bases between them. There are 14 residues in the CDR3. The CDR3 DNA sequence: TGTGCCAGTAGGGGCCCCTGGCCCAATGAAAAACTGTTTTTT. As protein: CASRGPWPNEKLFF.

The chain is built from TRBV6-1 and TRBJ1-1, with TRBD1 as a possible D gene (5 bases). The V gene lost 4 bases and the J gene lost 2 bases, with 23 bases spanning the gap. The CDR3 spans 18 residues. Looked up from germline, CDR1 is MNHNS and CDR2 is SASEGT. Written as DNA, the CDR3 is TGTGCCAGCAGTGCCCCGGGGGGGGACGTATCCCAAAACACTGAAGCTTTCTTT. Protein product: CASSAPGGDVSQNTEAFF.

The V call is TRBV6-5, the J call TRBJ1-1, with a weak D call TRBD1 (5 bases). Germline V gene sequence: CDR1 MNHEY, CDR2 SVGAGI. This CDR3 has 13 amino acids. Trimming shortened V by 9 bases and J by 1 base, and 12 bases separated the two germline ends. CDR3 residues: CASRQTRNTEAFF. The CDR3 region has the DNA TGTGCCAGTCGACAGACGAGGAACACTGAAGCTTTCTTT.

In this sample, this clone turned up once. V and J are TRBV4-1 and TRBJ2-3; D is unresolved. Trimming pared 5 bases from V and 5 bases from J, leaving 14 bases between. Germline CDR1 is MGHRA and CDR2 is YSYEKL. The CDR3 sequence is 14 residues long. The CDR3 spells CASSSASVGDTQYF. The CDR3 DNA follows: TGCGCCAGCAGCTCCGCGAGCGTTGGAGATACGCAGTATTTT.

This chain joins TRBV4-3 and TRBJ1-5; D gene unclear. There are 15 residues in the CDR3. V was shortened by 1 base and J by 2 bases, with 9 bases between the two germline ends. Looked up from germline, CDR1 is LGHNA and CDR2 is YSLEER. The CDR3 sequence: CASSQVGTGNQPQHF. The CDR3 coding sequence is TGCGCCAGCAGCCAAGTAGGTACAGGCAATCAGCCCCAGCATTTT.

This clone was counted a single time. This chain joins TRBV27 and TRBJ1-2; D gene uncertain. V lost 7 bases, J lost 0 bases, and 9 bases lay in between. The CDR3 spans 13 residues. Germline CDR1 MNHEY, CDR2 SMNVEV (reference sequence). The CDR3 loop is CASTRGSNYGYTF. CDR3 nucleotide sequence: TGTGCCAGCACACGGGGTTCTAACTATGGCTACACCTTC.

The V gene is TRBV6-4, the J gene TRBJ1-6, with D hard to call. The V gene's germline CDR1 is MRHNA and CDR2 SNTAGT. Trimming stripped 2 bases from V and 8 bases from J, with 7 bases between. This CDR3 is 13 amino acids long. The CDR3 here is CASSDRRDSPLHF. The DNA of the CDR3 is TGTGCCAGCAGTGACCGTCGGGATTCACCCCTCCACTTT.

This clone was counted a single time. This rearrangement joins TRBV14 to TRBJ2-3; 7 bases are shared with TRBD2. The CDR3 is 15 residues long. V lost 1 base and J lost 4; bases outside the gene matches: 5. Germline CDR1 SGHDN, CDR2 FVKESK. CDR3 in amino acids: CASSQGDYRSDTQYF. CDR3 DNA sequence: TGTGCCAGCAGCCAAGGGGACTATAGGTCAGATACGCAGTATTTT.

This clone occurred a few times. The chain combines TRBV30 with TRBJ1-4; D possibly corresponds to TRBD1 (5 bases). The CDR3 contains 13 residues. The germline gives CDR1 GTSNPN, CDR2 SVGIG (reference sequence). The V end lost 6 bases, the J end lost 6 bases, and 14 bases lay between the germline ends. The DNA of the CDR3 is TGTGCCTGTCATACTGGGGGGGATGAAAAACTGTTTTTT. It yields the protein CACHTGGDEKLFF.

This chain connects TRBV7-9 to TRBJ2-1; 10 bases fit TRBD2. Germline V gene lookup returns CDR1 SEHNR and CDR2 FQNEAQ (reference sequence). Trimming cost V 6 bases and J 4 bases; bases outside gene matches: 6. The CDR3 length is 15 residues. CDR3 DNA sequence: TGTGCCAGCAGATCGAGCGGGGGGGCGTACAATGAGCAGTTCTTC. Its protein product is CASRSSGGAYNEQFF.